The rows below give T cell receptor beta chains drawn from one sample of a study of PD-1 blockade in mismatch repair-deficient tumors. This table comes from immunoSEQ multiplex PCR, and its TCRdb copy is limited to in-frame clones, with some not included. The sample has around 37,000 clones; over 80% are singletons. The sequencing used PBMCs, collected approximately 41 weeks after starting pembrolizumab. These receptors originate from an adult with mismatch repair-deficient cancer. Both conserved end residues are part of each CDR3. A D gene is named only where the DNA matches it firmly. Clone size, where shown, is once, few, many, or a class for clones that have expanded.

j_call: TRBJ2-7; d_call: TRBD1; clone_size: .; v_call: TRBV6-5; cdr3_nt: TGTGCCAGCAGTGCGACAGGGCGAGAGCAGTACTTC; cdr3_aa: CASSATGREQYF
j_call: TRBJ2-1; d_call: .; clone_size: .; v_call: TRBV4-1; cdr3_nt: TGCGCCAGCAGCCAAGAAGGGCTCGGACAGCTATACAATGAGCAGTTCTTC; cdr3_aa: CASSQEGLGQLYNEQFF
j_call: TRBJ1-1; d_call: .; clone_size: .; v_call: TRBV13; cdr3_nt: TGTGCCAGCAGCTCCCCAGATATAGATCACGAGGCGAACACTGAAGCTTTCTTT; cdr3_aa: CASSSPDIDHEANTEAFF
j_call: TRBJ2-5; d_call: TRBD2; clone_size: .; v_call: TRBV6-5; cdr3_nt: TGTGCCAGCAGCCGAATTACTAGCGTTACAGAGACCCAGTACTTC; cdr3_aa: CASSRITSVTETQYF
j_call: TRBJ1-1; d_call: .; clone_size: .; v_call: TRBV7-9; cdr3_nt: TGTGCCAGCAGCCCCCTCACAGGGAACACTGAAGCTTTCTTT; cdr3_aa: CASSPLTGNTEAFF
j_call: TRBJ1-2; d_call: TRBD1; clone_size: .; v_call: TRBV6-6; cdr3_nt: TGTGCCAGCAGTTCCCGGGACAGGTCCTATGGCTACACCTTC; cdr3_aa: CASSSRDRSYGYTF
j_call: TRBJ2-7; d_call: .; clone_size: .; v_call: TRBV28; cdr3_nt: TGTGCCAGCAGCCCGGGGGTATGGAAGGGCTACGAGCAGTACTTC; cdr3_aa: CASSPGVWKGYEQYF
j_call: TRBJ1-2; d_call: .; clone_size: .; v_call: TRBV23-1; cdr3_nt: TGCGCCAGCAGTCAATTTCCCTCCACGGGGGGGGGCTATGGCTACACCTTC; cdr3_aa: CASSQFPSTGGGYGYTF
j_call: TRBJ2-5; d_call: TRBD2; clone_size: .; v_call: TRBV5-1; cdr3_nt: TGCGCCAGCAGCTCAGAGGGAGCGGGGCCCCAAGAGACCCAGTACTTC; cdr3_aa: CASSSEGAGPQETQYF
j_call: TRBJ1-3; d_call: .; clone_size: .; v_call: TRBV11-3; cdr3_nt: TGTGCCAGCAGCACTACGCGACAGGTCAAAGGAAACACCATATATTTT; cdr3_aa: CASSTTRQVKGNTIYF
j_call: TRBJ2-3; d_call: TRBD2; clone_size: .; v_call: TRBV9; cdr3_nt: TGTGCCAGCAGCACCGAAGGGCTAGCGGGAGTAACAGATACGCAGTATTTT; cdr3_aa: CASSTEGLAGVTDTQYF
j_call: TRBJ2-2; d_call: .; clone_size: .; v_call: TRBV9; cdr3_nt: TGTGCCAGCAGCGTCGACCTGGGCCTCACCGGGGAGCTGTTTTTT; cdr3_aa: CASSVDLGLTGELFF
j_call: TRBJ2-7; d_call: TRBD1; clone_size: .; v_call: TRBV28; cdr3_nt: TGTGCCAGCAGATCGTCCGGGACAGGGGGCGACGAGCAGTACTTC; cdr3_aa: CASRSSGTGGDEQYF
j_call: TRBJ1-4; d_call: TRBD1; clone_size: few; v_call: TRBV5-1; cdr3_nt: TGCGCCAGCAGCTTAGGACAGGGGGCGGAAAAACTGTTTTTT; cdr3_aa: CASSLGQGAEKLFF
j_call: TRBJ2-2; d_call: TRBD1; clone_size: .; v_call: TRBV4-1; cdr3_nt: TGCGCCAGCAGCATAGGGACAGGGGGCGAGCCCACCGGGGAGCTGTTTTTT; cdr3_aa: CASSIGTGGEPTGELFF
j_call: TRBJ1-2; d_call: .; clone_size: .; v_call: TRBV9; cdr3_nt: TGTGCCAGCAGCGGAGTAGGAGGGAGTGGCTACACCTTC; cdr3_aa: CASSGVGGSGYTF
j_call: TRBJ2-5; d_call: .; clone_size: once; v_call: TRBV10-3; cdr3_nt: TGTGCCATCAGTGAGCGGGCCGGGGTCAGCAGCACACAAGAGACCCAGTACTTC; cdr3_aa: CAISERAGVSSTQETQYF
j_call: TRBJ1-6; d_call: .; clone_size: .; v_call: TRBV14; cdr3_nt: TGTGCCAGCAGCCAAGCAACGGTTAATAATTCACCCCTCCACTTT; cdr3_aa: CASSQATVNNSPLHF
j_call: TRBJ2-7; d_call: TRBD2; clone_size: .; v_call: TRBV5-1; cdr3_nt: TGCGCCAGCAGCACGGGACTAGCGGTCAGCTCCTACGAGCAGTACTTC; cdr3_aa: CASSTGLAVSSYEQYF
j_call: TRBJ2-7; d_call: TRBD2; clone_size: few; v_call: TRBV7-8; cdr3_nt: TGTGCCAGCAGCCCGAGGACTAGCGGGACATCCTACGAGCAGTACTTC; cdr3_aa: CASSPRTSGTSYEQYF
j_call: TRBJ2-1; d_call: TRBD2; clone_size: .; v_call: TRBV28; cdr3_nt: TGTGCCAGCAGTGGCCAGACTAGCGGGAGGGCTAAGAGGAACTACAATGAGCAGTTCTTC; cdr3_aa: CASSGQTSGRAKRNYNEQFF
j_call: TRBJ2-1; d_call: TRBD1; clone_size: .; v_call: TRBV7-3; cdr3_nt: TGTGCCAGCACCCTGGGGCAGGGGGCCTACAATGAGCAGTTCTTC; cdr3_aa: CASTLGQGAYNEQFF
j_call: TRBJ2-1; d_call: .; clone_size: once; v_call: TRBV28; cdr3_nt: TGTGCCAGCAGTCTCCCTAGCGACTCCTACAATGAGCAGTTCTTC; cdr3_aa: CASSLPSDSYNEQFF
j_call: TRBJ2-7; d_call: .; clone_size: few; v_call: TRBV5-1; cdr3_nt: TGCGCCAGCAGCTTGGCCGGGGGTTCCTACGAGCAGTACTTC; cdr3_aa: CASSLAGGSYEQYF
j_call: TRBJ1-5; d_call: .; clone_size: .; v_call: TRBV10-1; cdr3_nt: TGCGCCAGCTCTGCGGGGGGTCACAATCAGCCCCAGCATTTT; cdr3_aa: CASSAGGHNQPQHF
j_call: TRBJ2-7; d_call: TRBD1; clone_size: .; v_call: TRBV9; cdr3_nt: TGTGCCAGCAGCCCCGGACAGGCTCAAAAGCAGTACTTC; cdr3_aa: CASSPGQAQKQYF
j_call: TRBJ2-1; d_call: .; clone_size: .; v_call: TRBV5-1; cdr3_nt: TGCGCCAGCAGCCTCTCCTACAATGAGCAGTTCTTC; cdr3_aa: CASSLSYNEQFF
j_call: TRBJ2-7; d_call: TRBD2; clone_size: few; v_call: TRBV28; cdr3_nt: TGTGCCACCCGGCCAGGGGGTAGCGGGAGCCCAGAAGGGGGCGAGCAGTACTTC; cdr3_aa: CATRPGGSGSPEGGEQYF
j_call: TRBJ2-5; d_call: TRBD2; clone_size: .; v_call: TRBV27; cdr3_nt: TGTGCCAGCAGCCCCGGGGGGATTCAAGAGACCCAGTACTTC; cdr3_aa: CASSPGGIQETQYF
j_call: TRBJ2-1; d_call: TRBD2; clone_size: .; v_call: TRBV4-1; cdr3_nt: TGCGCCAGCAGCCAAGTACTAGCGGGAACCTACAATGAGCAGTTCTTC; cdr3_aa: CASSQVLAGTYNEQFF
j_call: TRBJ1-4; d_call: TRBD1; clone_size: .; v_call: TRBV28; cdr3_nt: TGTGCCAGCAGTTTACCTCGGACAGGGATTACATCCTCTGAAAAACTGTTTTTT; cdr3_aa: CASSLPRTGITSSEKLFF
j_call: TRBJ1-1; d_call: .; clone_size: .; v_call: TRBV19; cdr3_nt: TGTGCCAGTGCGGACACGCCGAACACTGAAGCTTTCTTT; cdr3_aa: CASADTPNTEAFF
j_call: TRBJ2-3; d_call: TRBD2; clone_size: .; v_call: TRBV14; cdr3_nt: TGTGCCAGCAGCTCCGGACTAGTGGGAGTGTATTTT; cdr3_aa: CASSSGLVGVYF
j_call: TRBJ1-2; d_call: .; clone_size: .; v_call: TRBV11-3; cdr3_nt: TGTGCCAGCAGCCTCCCGGGGGGTGGCTACACCTTC; cdr3_aa: CASSLPGGGYTF
j_call: TRBJ2-1; d_call: TRBD1; clone_size: .; v_call: TRBV4-1; cdr3_nt: TGCGCCAGCAGCCAAGATCAGGGGGACTACAATGAGCAGTTCTTC; cdr3_aa: CASSQDQGDYNEQFF
j_call: TRBJ2-1; d_call: TRBD2; clone_size: .; v_call: TRBV4-2; cdr3_nt: TGTGCCAGCAGCCTCGGGACTAGCGGGATAGGTTACAATGAGCAGTTCTTC; cdr3_aa: CASSLGTSGIGYNEQFF
j_call: TRBJ2-2; d_call: .; clone_size: .; v_call: TRBV18; cdr3_nt: TGTGCCAGCTCAACCCCCGCAGGGATGAACACCGGGGAGCTGTTTTTT; cdr3_aa: CASSTPAGMNTGELFF
j_call: TRBJ2-7; d_call: TRBD2; clone_size: .; v_call: TRBV5-1; cdr3_nt: TGCGCCAGCAGCTTGGAACTAGCGGGAGGTCGGTACGAGCAGTACTTC; cdr3_aa: CASSLELAGGRYEQYF
j_call: TRBJ1-1; d_call: .; clone_size: .; v_call: TRBV28; cdr3_nt: TGTGCCAGCAGGTTAGCGGGGATGAACACTGAAGCTTTCTTT; cdr3_aa: CASRLAGMNTEAFF
j_call: TRBJ2-1; d_call: TRBD2; clone_size: .; v_call: TRBV5-1; cdr3_nt: TGCGCCAGCAGCTCTCACTTCGGACTAGCGGGAGCTTACAATGAGCAGTTCTTC; cdr3_aa: CASSSHFGLAGAYNEQFF
j_call: TRBJ2-5; d_call: TRBD2; clone_size: .; v_call: TRBV4-2; cdr3_nt: TGTGCCAGCAGCCAAGATGGAATAGCGGGAGCGGAGACCCAGTACTTC; cdr3_aa: CASSQDGIAGAETQYF
j_call: TRBJ2-5; d_call: TRBD2; clone_size: .; v_call: TRBV2; cdr3_nt: TGTGCCAGCTATGGCGGGAGGGCCATGAAGACCCAGTACTTC; cdr3_aa: CASYGGRAMKTQYF
j_call: TRBJ2-1; d_call: TRBD2; clone_size: .; v_call: TRBV28; cdr3_nt: TGTGCCAGCAGTTTAACAGTTGGGACTAGCTTGTACAATGAGCAGTTCTTC; cdr3_aa: CASSLTVGTSLYNEQFF
j_call: TRBJ2-1; d_call: TRBD2; clone_size: .; v_call: TRBV5-4; cdr3_nt: TGTGCCAGCAGCCCCTGGACTAGCGGGAGCTATGAGCAGTTCTTC; cdr3_aa: CASSPWTSGSYEQFF
j_call: TRBJ1-2; d_call: .; clone_size: .; v_call: TRBV5-4; cdr3_nt: TGTGCCAGCAGCTTGGGCTTAGACTATGGCTACACCTTC; cdr3_aa: CASSLGLDYGYTF
j_call: TRBJ2-7; d_call: TRBD2; clone_size: .; v_call: TRBV7-7; cdr3_nt: TGTGCTAGCAGCCCGGGACTAGCGTCCTACGAGCAGTACTTC; cdr3_aa: CASSPGLASYEQYF
j_call: TRBJ2-7; d_call: TRBD2; clone_size: .; v_call: TRBV4-1; cdr3_nt: TGCGCCAGCAGCGGGACTAGCGGGGACTACGAGCAGTACTTC; cdr3_aa: CASSGTSGDYEQYF
j_call: TRBJ2-5; d_call: .; clone_size: .; v_call: TRBV7-8; cdr3_nt: TGTGCCAGCAGCTTAGTCCCGAGGGAGACCCAGTACTTC; cdr3_aa: CASSLVPRETQYF
j_call: TRBJ2-4; d_call: .; clone_size: .; v_call: TRBV28; cdr3_nt: TGTGCCAGCAGTTTCGTTTTCGGTGCCCAAAACATTCAGTACTTC; cdr3_aa: CASSFVFGAQNIQYF
j_call: TRBJ2-7; d_call: TRBD2; clone_size: .; v_call: TRBV29-1; cdr3_nt: TGCAGCGTTCTCGGACTAGCGGATCACTCCTCCTACGAGCAGTACTTC; cdr3_aa: CSVLGLADHSSYEQYF
j_call: TRBJ1-3; d_call: .; clone_size: .; v_call: TRBV2; cdr3_nt: TGTGCCAGCAGTGGGGGGCGTCCTGGAAACACCATATATTTT; cdr3_aa: CASSGGRPGNTIYF
j_call: TRBJ2-7; d_call: TRBD2; clone_size: .; v_call: TRBV19; cdr3_nt: TGTGCCAGTAGTATAGACGGACTAGCGGGAAACTACGAGCAGTACTTC; cdr3_aa: CASSIDGLAGNYEQYF
j_call: TRBJ2-1; d_call: TRBD1; clone_size: .; v_call: TRBV6-5; cdr3_nt: TGTGCCAGCAGTTTGGACAGGGGCAATGAGCAGTTCTTC; cdr3_aa: CASSLDRGNEQFF
j_call: TRBJ2-7; d_call: TRBD2; clone_size: .; v_call: TRBV5-6; cdr3_nt: TGTGCCAGCAGCTTCGCTAGCGGGAGTAACGAGCAGTACTTC; cdr3_aa: CASSFASGSNEQYF
j_call: TRBJ2-2; d_call: TRBD1; clone_size: .; v_call: TRBV4-1; cdr3_nt: TGCGCCAGCAGAAACAGGGGTGGCACCGGGGAGCTGTTTTTT; cdr3_aa: CASRNRGGTGELFF
j_call: TRBJ2-1; d_call: TRBD2; clone_size: .; v_call: TRBV29-1; cdr3_nt: TGCAGCGTGGATCAAAGCCTAGCGGGAGGGTCTAATGAGCAGTTCTTC; cdr3_aa: CSVDQSLAGGSNEQFF
j_call: TRBJ1-4; d_call: .; clone_size: .; v_call: TRBV27; cdr3_nt: TGTGCCAGCAGTTTAATAGGGGCATCTAATGAAAAACTGTTTTTT; cdr3_aa: CASSLIGASNEKLFF
j_call: TRBJ1-1; d_call: .; clone_size: .; v_call: TRBV5-1; cdr3_nt: TGCGCCAGCAGCTTGACAGGAGGGGACACTGAAGCTTTCTTT; cdr3_aa: CASSLTGGDTEAFF
j_call: TRBJ2-7; d_call: TRBD1; clone_size: .; v_call: TRBV5-1; cdr3_nt: TGCGCCAGCAGCCGCGAAGGGGGCTACCAATACGAGCAGTACTTC; cdr3_aa: CASSREGGYQYEQYF
j_call: TRBJ2-2; d_call: .; clone_size: once; v_call: TRBV18; cdr3_nt: TGTGCCAGCTCTCTACTAGCAGTGGGCACCGGGGAGCTGTTTTTT; cdr3_aa: CASSLLAVGTGELFF